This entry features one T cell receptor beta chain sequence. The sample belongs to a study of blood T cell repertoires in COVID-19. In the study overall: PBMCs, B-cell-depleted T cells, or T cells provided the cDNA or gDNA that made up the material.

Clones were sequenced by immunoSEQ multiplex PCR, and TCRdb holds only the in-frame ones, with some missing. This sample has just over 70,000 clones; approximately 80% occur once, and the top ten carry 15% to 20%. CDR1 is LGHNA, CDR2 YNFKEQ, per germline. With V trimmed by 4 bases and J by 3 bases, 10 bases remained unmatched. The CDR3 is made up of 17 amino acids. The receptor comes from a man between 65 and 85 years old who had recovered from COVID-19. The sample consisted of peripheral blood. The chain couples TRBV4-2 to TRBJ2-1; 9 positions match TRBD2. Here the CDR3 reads CASSRGLAGVGYNEQFF. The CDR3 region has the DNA TGTGCCAGCAGCCGTGGTTTAGCGGGAGTAGGCTACAATGAGCAGTTCTTC.